These T cell receptor beta chains were read from a single sample in a study of blood T cells in healthy people across ages. TCRdb reanalysed the 5' RACE reads using MiXCR and keeps one entry per CDR3 protein. The repertoire has about 1.4 million distinct CDR3 sequences, roughly 60% of them found once; the top ten carry over 5.5%. The specimen was blood. The receptor source for this set is a man younger than 35 in good health. The CDR3 runs from the conserved cysteine through the conserved F or W. The D gene is left open where the match is weak. The listing skips clone size in some rows; elsewhere it reads once, few, many or a size class.

cdr3_nt cdr3_aa cdr3_length j_call d_call v_call clone_size
TGCGCCAGCAGCCACCCCTTAGCGGGAGCCCCAGATACGCAGTATTTT CASSHPLAGAPDTQYF 16 TRBJ2-3 TRBD2 TRBV4-1 few
TGTGCCAGCAGCGCTTTACCGTCAGGGGAAGGGTCTCAAGAGACCCAGTACTTC CASSALPSGEGSQETQYF 18 TRBJ2-5 - TRBV7-9 -
TGTGCCAGAACGATCCGACAGGGCAGAAGGAACACTGAAGCTTTCTTT CARTIRQGRRNTEAFF 16 TRBJ1-1 TRBD1 TRBV12-3/TRBV12-4 -
TGCGCCAGCAGCGCAAACCTCCCGGGGGGCACTGAAGCTTTCTTT CASSANLPGGTEAFF 15 TRBJ1-1 - TRBV5-1 -
TGCAGCGTTGAAACGGGGGCCCAAGATACGCAGTATTTT CSVETGAQDTQYF 13 TRBJ2-3 - TRBV29-1 -
TGTGCCAGCAGTCCCTCGGGCCCTCGGGCCCTCCACTTT CASSPSGPRALHF 13 TRBJ1-6 - TRBV12-3/TRBV12-4 few
TGTGCCACCAGCCCCGGGGATCGCTACGAGCAGTACTTC CATSPGDRYEQYF 13 TRBJ2-7 - TRBV15 -
TGTGCCAGCAGTAACCCGGGACTAGCGGGAGTATGGGAGCAGTTCTTC CASSNPGLAGVWEQFF 16 TRBJ2-1 TRBD2 TRBV25-1 -
TGTGCCAGCAGTTACTCGTCGGGGACGGGGGAGACCCAGTACTTC CASSYSSGTGETQYF 15 TRBJ2-5 - TRBV6-5 -
TGTGCCAGCAGTTTATTTGGACACTCCTACGAGCAGTACTTC CASSLFGHSYEQYF 14 TRBJ2-7 - TRBV28 few
TGTGCCAGCACCCTAGCGGGATTCACAGATACGCAGTATTTT CASTLAGFTDTQYF 14 TRBJ2-3 TRBD2 TRBV7-2 -
TGTGCCACTCAAGGGGGAGATACGCAGTATTTT CATQGGDTQYF 11 TRBJ2-3 - TRBV6-6 -
TGTGCCATCAGCGCACCTAAACAAGAGACCCAGTACTTC CAISAPKQETQYF 13 TRBJ2-5 - TRBV10-3 -
TGCAGTGCTCCCCGGTCCAGGACTAGCGGGGGAAGGACTGAGCAGTTCTTC CSAPRSRTSGGRTEQFF 17 TRBJ2-1 TRBD2 TRBV20-1 few
TGTGCCAGCAGCACGGGACTCAGAGCCAAAAACATTCAGTACTTC CASSTGLRAKNIQYF 15 TRBJ2-4 - TRBV12-3/TRBV12-4 few
TGCAGCGCTGCCTCCTCCTCAGGGACAGGGGTTGGCGGCTACACCTTC CSAASSSGTGVGGYTF 16 TRBJ1-2 TRBD1 TRBV29-1 -
TGTGCCACCAGCAGAGATAACCCAAATCAGCCCCAGCATTTT CATSRDNPNQPQHF 14 TRBJ1-5 - TRBV15 -
TGCAGCGTTGGGGGTTTAACTCCGAATCAGCCCCAGCATTTT CSVGGLTPNQPQHF 14 TRBJ1-5 - TRBV29-1 -
TGCGCCAGCAGCGGGACGGACATGAACACTGAAGCTTTCTTT CASSGTDMNTEAFF 14 TRBJ1-1 - TRBV4-1 -
TGCGCCAGCAGCGTGGGTGCAGGGGGCCGCGAGCAGTACTTC CASSVGAGGREQYF 14 TRBJ2-7 TRBD1 TRBV5-1 -
TGTGCCAGCAGCAAGACAGTTATTCCTTACGAGCAGTACTTC CASSKTVIPYEQYF 14 TRBJ2-7 - TRBV21-1 few
TGTGCCAGCAGTGCAGGGGAACCCTATGGCTACACCTTC CASSAGEPYGYTF 13 TRBJ1-2 - TRBV7-8 -
TGTGCCAGCAGTCCCTGGCTTTATAGCAATCAGCCCCAGCATTTT CASSPWLYSNQPQHF 15 TRBJ1-5 - TRBV6-5 once
TGTGCCAGCAGCCAAGAGCGAATATACACCTTC CASSQERIYTF 11 TRBJ1-2 - TRBV4-2 few
TGTGCCAGCAGCCAAGTTGGGACAGGGCGGTTGACCTACGAGCAGTACTTC CASSQVGTGRLTYEQYF 17 TRBJ2-7 TRBD1 TRBV14 -
TGTGCCATCAGTGAGTCTGAGGGTCCTAACTATGGCTACACCTTC CAISESEGPNYGYTF 15 TRBJ1-2 - TRBV10-3 -
TGTGCCATCAGTGAGACCCAGGGGAATTGGCATGGCTACACCTTC CAISETQGNWHGYTF 15 TRBJ1-2 - TRBV10-3 -
TGTGCCAGCAGCTCTCCGGGACTTAGATGGACCCAGTACTTC CASSSPGLRWTQYF 14 TRBJ2-5 - TRBV11-1 -
TGCAGTGCTAGAGATGACAGGGAGCTTTCCTATAATTCACCCCTCCACTTT CSARDDRELSYNSPLHF 17 TRBJ1-6 TRBD1 TRBV20-1 few
TGTGCCATCAGGGATCCCGGGACAGTGAACACCGGGGAGCTGTTTTTT CAIRDPGTVNTGELFF 16 TRBJ2-2 TRBD1 TRBV10-3 few
TGTGCCAGCAGCTCCCGGACAGGGCTTAACTATGGCTACACCTTC CASSSRTGLNYGYTF 15 TRBJ1-2 TRBD1 TRBV11-2 few